This TCR beta chain stems from a study of blood T cells in healthy people across ages. With regard to this clonotype: Antigen specificity is unknown.

Study-level points and caveats: Any changes in expanded clonotypes were possibly confounded, as donor CMV status remained unknown.

Through a sample-barcoded 5' primer and a J-beta primer mix, a second PCR was run for about 6 to 12 cycles. Each TCR beta cDNA got a 12-nucleotide random molecular identifier. Using its own MiXCR run on the 5' RACE reads, TCRdb lists one record per CDR3 protein. The table includes about 1,500,000 distinct CDR3 sequences, 28% detected once. Peripheral blood was drawn, roughly 10 milliliters per donor. The germline V gene encodes CDR1 KGHSH and CDR2 LQKENI. V dropped 6 bases and J dropped 7 bases, with 16 bases sitting between them. This CDR3 is built from 15 residues. The chain recombines TRBV18 with TRBJ1-6; TRBD1 is a possible D gene (5 bases). The TCR was taken from a woman aged 30 to 39 in good health. The sample consisted of blood. This chain's CDR3 is CASSPLAEGNSPLHF. In DNA, the CDR3 is TGTGCCAGCTCCCCCCTGGCCGAGGGGAATTCACCCCTCCACTTT.